These T cell receptor beta chains were read from a single sample in a study of cytomegalovirus exposure and HLA in healthy donors. Assay used: immunoSEQ multiplex PCR; TCRdb lists only in-frame clones, some missing. The sample records under 100,000 clones, about four fifths being singletons. The sequenced sample consisted of PBMCs. Receptors originate from a man aged 18-30 years in good health and CMV-seropositive. CDR3s include the opening cysteine and the closing phenylalanine or tryptophan. A D gene is named only where the DNA matches it firmly. Clone size appears in some rows only: once, few, many, or a class for an expanded clone.

clone_size j_call d_call v_call cdr3_nt cdr3_aa
few TRBJ1-1 TRBD1 TRBV6-5 TGTGCCAGCAGTCACCTGACAGGGGGCAGTACTGAAGCTTTCTTT CASSHLTGGSTEAFF
. TRBJ2-7 TRBD1 TRBV7-6 TGTGCCTCAGGACAGGGGGCGCGGGAGCAGTACTTC CASGQGAREQYF
. TRBJ1-4 . TRBV10-2 TGCGCCAGCCGCCAGGCTCGGTGTTGTGGGGAAAAACTGTTTTTT CASRQARCCGEKLFF
. TRBJ1-1 TRBD1 TRBV7-3 TGTGCCAGCAGCCTCGGGACAGGGGGGGCTTTCTTT CASSLGTGGAFF
few TRBJ2-5 . TRBV7-6 TGTGCCAGCAGCTTATTGCAAAGAGAAGCGGAGACCCAGTACTTC CASSLLQREAETQYF
. TRBJ2-2 . TRBV20-1 TGCAGTGCCGAGGGGGCCGGGGAGCTGTTTTTT CSAEGAGELFF
. TRBJ1-5 TRBD1 TRBV9 TGTGCCAGCAGCGTAGGCACAGGGGTAAATCAGCCCCAGCATTTT CASSVGTGVNQPQHF
few TRBJ2-7 TRBD2 TRBV13 TGTGCCAGCAGCTTTCACGGACTAGTCGACTACGAGCAGTACTTC CASSFHGLVDYEQYF
once TRBJ2-7 . TRBV6-5 TGTGCCAGCAGTTTGGGGGGGCGGTACGAGCAGTACTTC CASSLGGRYEQYF
. TRBJ2-5 . TRBV15 TGTGCCACCACAGCCCGGGGGTATCTATTGCAAGAGACCCAGTACTTC CATTARGYLLQETQYF
. TRBJ1-6 . TRBV5-1 TGCGCCAGCAGTCGGGACACAAATTCACCCCTCCACTTT CASSRDTNSPLHF
. TRBJ2-7 . TRBV4-1 TGCGCCAGCAGCCTCGTGCAGTACTTC CASSLVQYF
. TRBJ2-7 . TRBV9 TGTGCCAGCAGCGTTACAGGCCACGCTACCTACGAGCAGTACTTC CASSVTGHATYEQYF
. TRBJ2-3 TRBD2 TRBV7-8 TGTGCCAGCCACCGGGGGGGCCATGGGGACGGAGATACGCAGTATTTT CASHRGGHGDGDTQYF
few TRBJ1-1 . TRBV6-1 TGTGCCAGCAGCAGGGGTCTGAACACTGAAGCTTTCTTT CASSRGLNTEAFF
. TRBJ2-1 TRBD2 TRBV4-1 TGCGCCAGCAGAAAAAGGGAGGGGTCCTACAATGAGCAGTTCTTC CASRKREGSYNEQFF
. TRBJ2-1 . TRBV7-8 TGTGCCAGCAGCTTAGAGGCTAGCGATGAGCAGTTCTTC CASSLEASDEQFF
. TRBJ2-4 . TRBV2 TGTGCCAGCAGTCTACAGGGTAGCCAAAACATTCAGTACTTC CASSLQGSQNIQYF
. TRBJ2-1 . TRBV11-2 TGTGCCAGCAGCGCCAGGGGCGGGAGACGGGTTGAGCAGTTCTTC CASSARGGRRVEQFF
. TRBJ2-1 TRBD1 TRBV2 TGTGCCAGCAGGCCGGGACAGGGTTACAATGAGCAGTTCTTC CASRPGQGYNEQFF
. TRBJ1-1 . TRBV6-5 TGTGCCAGCAGTTACTTCCCCAGATCGAACACTGAAGCTTTCTTT CASSYFPRSNTEAFF
. TRBJ2-5 . TRBV5-1 TGCGCCAGCAGCTTGGGAACCGGGGGAGAGACCCAGTACTTC CASSLGTGGETQYF